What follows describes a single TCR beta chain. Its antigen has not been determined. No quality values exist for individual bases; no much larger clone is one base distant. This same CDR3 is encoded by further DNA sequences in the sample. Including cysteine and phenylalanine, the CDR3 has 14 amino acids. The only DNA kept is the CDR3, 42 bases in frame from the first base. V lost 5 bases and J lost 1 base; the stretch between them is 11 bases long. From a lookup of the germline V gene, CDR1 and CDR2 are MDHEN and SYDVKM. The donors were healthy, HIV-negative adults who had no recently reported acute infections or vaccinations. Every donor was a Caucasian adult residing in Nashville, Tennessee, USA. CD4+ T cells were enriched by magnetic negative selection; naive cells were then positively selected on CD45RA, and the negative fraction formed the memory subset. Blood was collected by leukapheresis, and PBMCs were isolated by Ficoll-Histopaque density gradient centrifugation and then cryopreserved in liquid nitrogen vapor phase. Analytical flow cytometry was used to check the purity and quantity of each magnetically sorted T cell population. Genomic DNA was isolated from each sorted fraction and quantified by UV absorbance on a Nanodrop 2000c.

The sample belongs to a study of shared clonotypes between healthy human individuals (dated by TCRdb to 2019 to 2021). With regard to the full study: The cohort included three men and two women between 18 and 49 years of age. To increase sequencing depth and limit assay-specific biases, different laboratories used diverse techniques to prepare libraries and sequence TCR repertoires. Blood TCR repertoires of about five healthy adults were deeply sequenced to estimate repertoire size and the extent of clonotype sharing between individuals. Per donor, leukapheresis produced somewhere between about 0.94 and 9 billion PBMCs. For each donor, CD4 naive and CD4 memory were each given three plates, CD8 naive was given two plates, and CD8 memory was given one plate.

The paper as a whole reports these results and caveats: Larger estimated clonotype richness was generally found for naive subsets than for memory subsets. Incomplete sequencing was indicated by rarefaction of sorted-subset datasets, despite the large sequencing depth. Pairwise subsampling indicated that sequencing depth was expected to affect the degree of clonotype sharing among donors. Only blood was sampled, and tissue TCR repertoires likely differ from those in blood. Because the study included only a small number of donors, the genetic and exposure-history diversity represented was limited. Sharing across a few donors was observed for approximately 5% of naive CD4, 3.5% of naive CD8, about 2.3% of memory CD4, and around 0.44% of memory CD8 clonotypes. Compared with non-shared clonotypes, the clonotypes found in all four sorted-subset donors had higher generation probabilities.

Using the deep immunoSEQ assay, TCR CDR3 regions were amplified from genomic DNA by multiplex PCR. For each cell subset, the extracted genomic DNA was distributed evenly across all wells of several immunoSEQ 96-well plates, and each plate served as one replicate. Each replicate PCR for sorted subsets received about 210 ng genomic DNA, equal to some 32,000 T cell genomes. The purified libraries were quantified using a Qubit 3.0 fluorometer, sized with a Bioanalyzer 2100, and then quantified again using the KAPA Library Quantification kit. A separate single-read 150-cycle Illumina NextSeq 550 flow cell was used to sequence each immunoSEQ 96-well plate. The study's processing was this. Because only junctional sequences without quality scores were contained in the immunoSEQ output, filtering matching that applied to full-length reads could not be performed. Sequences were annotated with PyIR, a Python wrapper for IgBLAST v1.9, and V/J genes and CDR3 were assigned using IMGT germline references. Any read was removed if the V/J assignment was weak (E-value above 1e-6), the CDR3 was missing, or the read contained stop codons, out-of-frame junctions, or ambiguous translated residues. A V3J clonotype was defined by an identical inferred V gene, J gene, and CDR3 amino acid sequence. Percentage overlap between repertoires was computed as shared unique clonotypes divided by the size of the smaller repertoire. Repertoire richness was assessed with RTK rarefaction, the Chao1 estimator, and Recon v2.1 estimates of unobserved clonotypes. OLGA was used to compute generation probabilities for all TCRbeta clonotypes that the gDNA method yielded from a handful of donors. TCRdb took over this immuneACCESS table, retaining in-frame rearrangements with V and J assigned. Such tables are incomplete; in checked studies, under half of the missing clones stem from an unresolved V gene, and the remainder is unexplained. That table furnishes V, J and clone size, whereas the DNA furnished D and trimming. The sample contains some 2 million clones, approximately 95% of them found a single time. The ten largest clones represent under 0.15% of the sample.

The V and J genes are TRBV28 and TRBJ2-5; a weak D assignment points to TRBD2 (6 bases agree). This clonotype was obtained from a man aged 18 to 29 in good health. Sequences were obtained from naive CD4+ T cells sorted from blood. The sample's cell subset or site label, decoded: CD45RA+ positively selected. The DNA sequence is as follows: TGTGCCAGCAGTCCTCCGGGACTCCAAGAGACCCAGTACTTC. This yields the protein CASSPPGLQETQYF.